These T cell receptor beta chains were read from a single sample in a study of graft-versus-host responses after intestinal transplantation. These receptors have no known antigen. Sequencing used immunoSEQ multiplex PCR; TCRdb keeps in-frame clones, though not all of them. Of about 70,000 clones listed, 90% are singletons. The material was unstimulated CD8+ T cells sorted from spleen or lymph node cells, obtained before transplant. The receptors stem from a human donor who was the organ donor for an intestinal transplant. Both conserved end residues are part of each CDR3. The D gene is left open where the match is weak. The size entry is marked missing in some rows and otherwise reads once, few, many or a size class.

CDR3aa	CDR3nt	v_gene	j_gene	d_gene	abundance
CASSFSTRGDTEAFF	TGTGCCAGCAGTTTTTCCACCAGGGGGGACACTGAAGCTTTCTTT	TRBV6-6	TRBJ1-1	TRBD1	-
CASSEAADTQYF	TGTGCCAGCAGTGAAGCCGCAGATACGCAGTATTTT	TRBV6-1	TRBJ2-3	-	-
CASSFQGGMNTEAFF	TGTGCCAGCAGCTTTCAGGGAGGGATGAACACTGAAGCTTTCTTT	TRBV13	TRBJ1-1	-	-
CASSYGQRETQYF	TGTGCCAGCAGCTACGGACAGAGGGAGACCCAGTACTTC	TRBV7-9	TRBJ2-5	-	-
CASSQDRHRSGNTIYF	TGCGCCAGCAGCCAAGATCGACACCGCTCTGGAAACACCATATATTTT	TRBV4-3	TRBJ1-3	-	few
CASSQDHYGTGGRTEAFF	TGTGCCAGCAGCCAAGATCATTACGGGACAGGGGGTCGGACTGAAGCTTTCTTT	TRBV14	TRBJ1-1	TRBD1	-
CASSPGTGYTDTQYF	TGTGCCAGCAGCCCGGGGACAGGGTACACAGATACGCAGTATTTT	TRBV11-3	TRBJ2-3	TRBD1	-
CASSKPPEGGETQYF	TGTGCCAGCAGTAAACCTCCTGAGGGTGGGGAGACCCAGTACTTC	TRBV5-6	TRBJ2-5	-	-
CASSSSLAGYGYTF	TGTGCCAGCAGCTCTAGTTTAGCTGGTTATGGCTACACCTTC	TRBV28	TRBJ1-2	-	-
CASSPGRGNTQYF	TGTGCCAGCAGTCCAGGCAGGGGTAATACGCAGTATTTT	TRBV28	TRBJ2-3	-	-
CASSASGGHNEQFF	TGTGCCAGCAGTGCGTCGGGGGGGCACAATGAGCAGTTCTTC	TRBV6-4	TRBJ2-1	TRBD2	-
CASSASWTSAEQFF	TGTGCCAGCAGTGCCTCTTGGACTAGCGCCGAGCAGTTCTTC	TRBV6-1	TRBJ2-1	TRBD2	-
CASMGLNTGELFF	TGTGCCAGCATGGGCCTGAACACCGGGGAGCTGTTTTTT	TRBV6-1	TRBJ2-2	-	-
CASSYSSGGATDTQYF	TGTGCCAGCAGTTACTCTAGCGGGGGGGCCACAGATACGCAGTATTTT	TRBV6-5	TRBJ2-3	TRBD2	few
CASSPLRADSYNEQFF	TGTGCCAGCAGCCCTCTGCGGGCGGACTCCTACAATGAGCAGTTCTTC	TRBV27	TRBJ2-1	-	-
CASSQDLGQRTDTQYF	TGCGCCAGCAGCCAAGATCTGGGACAGCGCACAGATACGCAGTATTTT	TRBV4-3	TRBJ2-3	TRBD1	-
CATSRVRGLNSPLHF	TGTGCCACCAGCAGAGTAAGGGGGCTAAATTCACCCCTCCACTTT	TRBV15	TRBJ1-6	TRBD1	-
CASSLPPLLQSSGNTIYF	TGTGCCAGCAGCTTACCACCCCTCTTACAGAGCTCTGGAAACACCATATATTTT	TRBV11-2	TRBJ1-3	-	-
CASSDWGNSTFYGYTF	TGTGCCAGCAGTGACTGGGGCAACTCGACCTTCTATGGCTACACCTTC	TRBV6-4	TRBJ1-2	-	-
CSVEDLDRVGVGQETQYF	TGCAGCGTTGAAGATCTAGACAGGGTCGGGGTAGGACAAGAGACCCAGTACTTC	TRBV29-1	TRBJ2-5	TRBD1	-
CATRSGGAGELFF	TGTGCCACCAGAAGCGGGGGGGCCGGGGAGCTGTTTTTT	TRBV15	TRBJ2-2	TRBD2	-
CASSLDSSSEQFF	TGTGCCAGCAGCTTGGACAGTTCGTCCGAGCAGTTCTTC	TRBV5-4	TRBJ2-1	-	-
CASTEADTQYF	TGTGCCAGCACCGAGGCGGATACGCAGTATTTT	TRBV2	TRBJ2-3	-	-